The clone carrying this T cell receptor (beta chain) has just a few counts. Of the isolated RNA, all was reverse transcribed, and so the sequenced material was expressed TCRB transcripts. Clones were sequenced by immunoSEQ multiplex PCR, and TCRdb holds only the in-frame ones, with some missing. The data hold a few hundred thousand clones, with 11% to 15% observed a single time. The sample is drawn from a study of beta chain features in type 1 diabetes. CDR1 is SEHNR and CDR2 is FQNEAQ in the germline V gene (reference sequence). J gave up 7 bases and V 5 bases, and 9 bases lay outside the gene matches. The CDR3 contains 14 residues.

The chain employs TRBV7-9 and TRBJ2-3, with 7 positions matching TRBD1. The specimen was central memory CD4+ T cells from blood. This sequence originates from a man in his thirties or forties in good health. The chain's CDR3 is CASSPGTDWNTQYF. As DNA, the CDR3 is TGTGCCAGCAGCCCCGGGACAGATTGGAATACGCAGTATTTT.